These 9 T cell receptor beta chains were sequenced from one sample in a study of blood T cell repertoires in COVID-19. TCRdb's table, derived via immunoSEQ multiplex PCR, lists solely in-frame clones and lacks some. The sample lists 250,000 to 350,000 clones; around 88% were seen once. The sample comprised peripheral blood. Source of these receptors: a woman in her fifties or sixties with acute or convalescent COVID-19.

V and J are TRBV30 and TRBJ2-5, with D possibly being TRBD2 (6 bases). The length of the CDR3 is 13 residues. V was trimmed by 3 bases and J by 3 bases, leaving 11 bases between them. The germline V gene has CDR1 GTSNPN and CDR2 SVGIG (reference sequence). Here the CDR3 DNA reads TGTGCCTGGAGCGCGGGACTTAAAGAGACCCAGTACTTC. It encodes CAWSAGLKETQYF.

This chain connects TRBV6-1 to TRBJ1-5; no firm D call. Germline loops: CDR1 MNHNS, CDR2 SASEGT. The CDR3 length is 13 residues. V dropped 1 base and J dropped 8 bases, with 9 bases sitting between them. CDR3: CASSEVLREPQHF. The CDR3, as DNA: TGTGCCAGCAGTGAAGTTTTGAGGGAGCCCCAGCATTTT.

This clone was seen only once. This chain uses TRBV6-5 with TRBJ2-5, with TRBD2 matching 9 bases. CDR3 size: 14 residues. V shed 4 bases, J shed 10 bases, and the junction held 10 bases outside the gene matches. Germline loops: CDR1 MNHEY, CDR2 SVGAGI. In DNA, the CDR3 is TGTGCCAGCAGTTGGGGGACTAGCTCACGGGACCAGTACTTC. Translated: CASSWGTSSRDQYF.

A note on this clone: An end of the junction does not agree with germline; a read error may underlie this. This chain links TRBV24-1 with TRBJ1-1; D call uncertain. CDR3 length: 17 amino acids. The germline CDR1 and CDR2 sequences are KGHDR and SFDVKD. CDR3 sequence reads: CATSDFPLNSSNTEAFF. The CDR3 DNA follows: TGTGCCACCAGTGATTTTCCCTTAAACAGCTCGAACACTGAAGCTTTTTTT.

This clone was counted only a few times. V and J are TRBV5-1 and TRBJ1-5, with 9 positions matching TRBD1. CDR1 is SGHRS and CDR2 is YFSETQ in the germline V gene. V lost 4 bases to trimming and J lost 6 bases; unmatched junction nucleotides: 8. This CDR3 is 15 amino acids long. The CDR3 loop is CASSPDRGSGQPQHF. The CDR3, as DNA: TGCGCCAGCAGCCCCGACAGGGGGTCGGGTCAGCCCCAGCATTTT.

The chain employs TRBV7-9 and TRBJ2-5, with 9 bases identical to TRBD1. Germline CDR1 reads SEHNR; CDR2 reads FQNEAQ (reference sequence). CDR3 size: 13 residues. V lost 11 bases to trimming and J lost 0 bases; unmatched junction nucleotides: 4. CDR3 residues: CAGWDRDQETQYF. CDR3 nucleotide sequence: TGTGCCGGATGGGACAGGGACCAAGAGACCCAGTACTTC.

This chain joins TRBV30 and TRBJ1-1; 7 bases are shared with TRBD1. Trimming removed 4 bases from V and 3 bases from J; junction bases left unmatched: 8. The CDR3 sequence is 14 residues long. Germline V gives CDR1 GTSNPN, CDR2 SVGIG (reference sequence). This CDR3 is CAWTVDRAYTEAFF. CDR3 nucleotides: TGTGCCTGGACCGTCGACAGGGCTTACACTGAAGCTTTCTTT.

The CDR3 DNA reads TGTGCCAGCATGGGAGGTTATGAGCAGTTCTTC. It specifies CASMGGYEQFF. The V call is TRBV7-8, the J call TRBJ2-1; D perhaps matches TRBD2 (6 bases). Trimming took off 7 bases at V and 8 bases at J, with 9 bases between the two ends. The CDR3 is made up of 11 amino acids. Germline V CDR1 and CDR2: SGHVS, FQNEAQ.

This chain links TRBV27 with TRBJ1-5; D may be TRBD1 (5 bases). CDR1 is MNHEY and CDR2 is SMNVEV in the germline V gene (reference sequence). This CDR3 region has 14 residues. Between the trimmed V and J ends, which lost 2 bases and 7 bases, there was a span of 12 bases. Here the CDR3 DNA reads TGTGCCAGCAGTTTAGGGGGGATGAGACAGCCCCAGCATTTT. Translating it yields CASSLGGMRQPQHF.